This T cell receptor (beta chain) was recorded in a study of CD8 T cells in ankylosing spondylitis. Only a few counts were recorded for this clonotype. No antigen is known for it. CDR1 is SGHAT and CDR2 is FQNNGV in the germline V gene. The V segment lost 4 bases and the J segment 4 bases; nucleotides outside the gene matches: 13. This CDR3 is 17 amino acids long. Notes on the study in general: A motif in TCR beta, a set of 8 or 9 highly homologous variants, appeared characteristic of ankylosing spondylitis blood.

TCRdb recomputed calls from the 5' RACE reads with MiXCR, one row per CDR3 protein. The top ten hold under 0.9% of the sample, which has 470,000 or so distinct CDR3 sequences, roughly 27% seen once. The chain uses TRBV11-2 and TRBJ2-3, with 8 bases lining up with TRBD1. Sequencing was done on a sample of blood, either unsorted or a sorted T cell fraction (not recorded which). This receptor was obtained from a male donor with ankylosing spondylitis. The CDR3, as DNA: TGTGCCAGCAGCTCCACGAAAAACAGGGGGGTCGCAGATACGCAGTATTTT. It encodes CASSSTKNRGVADTQYF.